A single sample gave rise to the 16 T cell receptor beta chains below, sequenced in a study of CD8 T cells in ankylosing spondylitis. TCRdb used MiXCR to reprocess the 5' RACE reads, holding one entry per CDR3 protein. In the table there are approximately 40,000 distinct CDR3 sequences, 5.5% to 7.5% of which are singletons. The sample consisted of blood, either unsorted or a sorted T cell fraction (not recorded which). All receptors come from a male donor with ankylosing spondylitis or in good health (not recorded which).

This clonotype was seen many times. This chain links TRBV6-5 with TRBJ1-3; D uncertain. The CDR3 is 14 amino acids. The V gene's germline CDR1 is MNHEY and CDR2 SVGAGI. V was clipped by 4 bases and J by 4 bases, with 11 bases between them. The CDR3 sequence is CASSFRASGNTIYF. CDR3 sequence (DNA): TGTGCCAGCAGTTTTCGAGCGTCCGGAAACACCATATATTTT.

The table lists this clonotype with many counts. The CDR3 loop reads CSARGRRAAGNSPLHF. CDR3 coding DNA: TGCAGTGCTCGCGGCCGGAGGGCAGCGGGTAATTCACCCCTCCACTTT. The chain links TRBV20-1 to TRBJ1-6; D unclear. The germline V gene has CDR1 DFQATT and CDR2 SNEGSKA (reference sequence). This CDR3 spans 16 amino acids. Trimming removed 5 bases from V and 6 bases from J, with 20 bases in between.

This clonotype was observed many times. V usage is TRBV4-2 and J usage is TRBJ2-1, with D perhaps TRBD2 (5 bases). This CDR3 is built from 16 residues. Germline V gene lookup returns CDR1 LGHNA and CDR2 YNFKEQ. The V end was cut by 4 bases, the J end by 5 bases, with 18 bases between. The CDR3 protein is CASSPSRLLVNNEQFF. The CDR3 DNA is TGTGCCAGCAGCCCTTCAAGGTTACTAGTTAACAATGAGCAGTTCTTC.

This clonotype was found many times. The chain is built from TRBV7-9 and TRBJ2-1; D might be TRBD2 (6 bases). CDR1 and CDR2 from the germline V gene are SEHNR and FQNEAQ (reference sequence). V shed 1 base and J shed 5 bases, with 12 bases lying between them. The CDR3 is 15 amino acids. The CDR3 coding sequence is TGTGCCAGCAGCTTAGTTGGGACTCTGGACAATGAGCAGTTCTTC. It encodes CASSLVGTLDNEQFF.

In its sample, this clonotype was seen many times. The chain recombines TRBV5-5 with TRBJ2-6; maybe TRBD1 (5 bases). The CDR3 is 18 residues long. CDR1 is SGHKS and CDR2 is YYEKEE in the germline V gene (reference sequence). Trimming took 0 bases from V and 0 from J, leaving 13 bases between them. The CDR3 loop reads CASSLGQTLVSGANVLTF. CDR3 nucleotide sequence: TGTGCCAGCAGCTTGGGACAGACCCTAGTCTCTGGGGCCAACGTCCTGACTTTC.

Notes on this clonotype: A much larger clone is a single base away; this may be a read error. The chain employs TRBV23-1 and TRBJ2-2, with D possibly being TRBD1 (6 bases). TRBV23-1 is classed as an ORF, of uncertain function. This CDR3 comprises 12 residues. This chain's CDR3 is CARGANTGELVF. Written as DNA, the CDR3 is TGCGCCAGGGGGGCGAACACCGGGGAGCTGGTTTTT.

The sample holds many counts of this clonotype. The genes are TRBV3-1 and TRBJ2-7; D gene uncertain. CDR1 LGHDT and CDR2 YNNKEL come from the germline V gene (reference sequence). V lost 4 bases to trimming and J lost 5 bases, with 12 bases between them. This CDR3 contains 13 residues. The CDR3 DNA is TGTGCCAGCAGCCGAAGCAGTCAGGACGAGCAGTACTTC. Its translation is CASSRSSQDEQYF.

In its sample, this clonotype was seen many times. V usage is TRBV11-2 and J usage is TRBJ2-1; D is possibly TRBD2 (6 bases). Between the trimmed V and J ends, which lost 3 bases and 5 bases, there was a span of 17 bases. Germline CDR1 is SGHAT and CDR2 is FQNNGV. The CDR3 covers 16 residues. CDR3 DNA sequence: TGTGCCAGCAGCTTGCTTATCGGAGGGGCGAACAATGAGCAGTTCTTC. Translating it yields CASSLLIGGANNEQFF.

This clonotype was seen ten or more times. V and J are TRBV5-1 and TRBJ1-3; the D is unclear. This CDR3 spans 15 amino acids. Germline V CDR1 and CDR2: SGHRS, YFSETQ. Trimming shortened V by 4 bases and J by 0 bases, and 11 bases separated the two germline ends. The CDR3 here is CASSAATSSGNTIYF. The CDR3 region has the DNA TGCGCCAGCAGCGCCGCCACGAGCTCTGGAAACACCATATATTTT.

Ten or more counts support this clonotype. The V call is TRBV7-8, the J call TRBJ2-1, with a possible D match to TRBD1 (5 bases). The CDR3 loop spans 14 amino acids. V was cut by 6 bases and J by 5 bases, with 14 bases left in between. The V gene's germline CDR1 is SGHVS and CDR2 FQNEAQ. The CDR3 DNA reads TGTGCCAGCAGTTTTCAGGGTAGCCACAATGAGCAGTTCTTC. The encoded protein is CASSFQGSHNEQFF.

This clonotype was seen ten or more times. The genes are TRBV20-1 and TRBJ1-5; TRBD1 is a possible D gene (6 bases). V was shortened by 1 base and J by 4 bases, with 14 bases between the two germline ends. CDR1 DFQATT and CDR2 SNEGSKA come from the germline V gene (reference sequence). The CDR3 is made up of 15 amino acids. CDR3 DNA sequence: TGCAGTGCTAGAGGGGGCAGGGGTTATAATCAGCCCCAGCATTTT. Translation: CSARGGRGYNQPQHF.

At least ten counts were recorded for this clonotype. This rearrangement joins TRBV7-2 to TRBJ2-5, with D perhaps matching TRBD1 (7 bases). V was clipped by 8 bases and J by 5 bases, with 18 bases between them. Germline V lookup: CDR1 SGHTA, CDR2 FQGNSA. This CDR3 has 14 amino acids. CDR3 in amino acids: CASRPGGSWETQYF. For the CDR3, the DNA is TGTGCCAGCCGCCCAGGGGGGTCATGGGAGACCCAGTACTTC.

The sample holds many counts of this clonotype. The chain joins TRBV3-1 to TRBJ2-1, with TRBD2 matching over 7 bases. Germline CDR1 LGHDT, CDR2 YNNKEL (reference sequence). This CDR3 has 13 amino acids. Trimming took 6 bases from V and 5 from J; bases not matched to a gene: 4. The CDR3 sequence is CASRRLADNEQFF. CDR3 nucleotides: TGTGCCAGCAGACGTCTAGCGGACAATGAGCAGTTCTTC.

This clonotype is labeled medium-sized. The chain recombines TRBV3-1 with TRBJ2-3; D not resolved. V lost 2 bases and J 7 bases, leaving 10 bases between the germline ends. The CDR3 length is 13 residues. Germline lookup yields CDR1 LGHDT and CDR2 YNNKEL (reference sequence). The CDR3 DNA follows: TGTGCCAGCAGCCAATTTATAGGACATACGCAGTATTTT. It is translated as CASSQFIGHTQYF.

This clonotype was counted at least ten times. This rearrangement joins TRBV10-3 to TRBJ2-7, with TRBD1 identical over 10 bases. This CDR3 comprises 13 residues. The V gene's germline CDR1 is ENHRY and CDR2 SYGVKD. The J segment lost 3 bases and the V segment lost 10 bases, leaving 6 bases of the junction unmatched. This CDR3 reads CATVRDRGYEQYF. The DNA for the CDR3 is TGTGCCACCGTTCGGGACAGGGGCTACGAGCAGTACTTC.

This clonotype occurred many times. The rearrangement joins TRBV5-1 to TRBJ2-1; 7 bases map to TRBD1. The CDR3 consists of 17 residues. Germline values: CDR1 SGHRS, CDR2 YFSETQ. The V segment lost 0 bases and the J segment 3 bases; nucleotides outside the gene matches: 9. For the CDR3, the DNA is TGCGCCAGCAGCTTGGTGTTGTTGGGGACAGTCTACAATGAGCAGTTCTTC. It is translated as CASSLVLLGTVYNEQFF.